This T cell receptor beta chain was profiled in a study of CD8 T cells in ankylosing spondylitis. Overall study results and limits: The disease-linked clones had a CD8+ phenotype and low blood frequencies. The authors reported significant enrichment of disease-linked clones in matched ankylosing spondylitis synovial fluid.

This clonotype was counted at least ten times. Its antigen is not known. With molecular barcodes, quantitative 5'-RACE was used to make the TCR beta libraries. MiXCR, run by TCRdb on the 5' RACE reads, gives a single entry per CDR3 protein. The sample includes fewer than 200,000 distinct CDR3 sequences, 15% to 20% of them seen just once. The length of the CDR3 is 14 residues. V shed 5 bases and J shed 8 bases, with 16 bases lying between them. The germline V gene encodes CDR1 LNHNV and CDR2 YYDKDF (reference sequence). The chain couples TRBV15 to TRBJ2-1; a weak D match, TRBD2 (5 bases). Sequences were obtained from blood, either unsorted or a sorted T cell fraction (not recorded which). This TCR derives from a male donor aged 5 to 30 with ankylosing spondylitis or in good health (not recorded which). In DNA form, the CDR3 reads TGTGCCACCAGCCCCGCGGGTAGCCTCCATGAGCAGTTCTTC. Protein product: CATSPAGSLHEQFF.